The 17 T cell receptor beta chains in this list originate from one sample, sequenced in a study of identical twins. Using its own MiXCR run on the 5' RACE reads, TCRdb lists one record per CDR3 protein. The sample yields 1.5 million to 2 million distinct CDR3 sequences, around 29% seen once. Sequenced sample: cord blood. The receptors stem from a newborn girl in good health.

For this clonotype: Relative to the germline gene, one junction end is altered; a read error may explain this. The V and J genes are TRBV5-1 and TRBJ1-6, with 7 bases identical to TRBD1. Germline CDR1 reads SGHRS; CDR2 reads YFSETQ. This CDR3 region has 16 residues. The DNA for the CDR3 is TGCGCCAGCAGCTTGGTGGGGACAGACTTTGATTCACCCCTCCCCTTT. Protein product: CASSLVGTDFDSPLPF. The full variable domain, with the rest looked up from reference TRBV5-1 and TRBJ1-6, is KAGVTQTPRYLIKTRGQQVTLSCSPISGHRSVSWYQQTPGQGLQFLFEYFSETQRNKGNFPGRFSGRQFSNSRSEMNVSTLELGDSALYLCASSLVGTDFDSPLPFGNGTRLTVT.

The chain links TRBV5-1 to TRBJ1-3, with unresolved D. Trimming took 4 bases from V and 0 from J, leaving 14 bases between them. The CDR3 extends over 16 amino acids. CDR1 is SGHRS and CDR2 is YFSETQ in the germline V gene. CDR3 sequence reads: CASSGGLQSSGNTIYF. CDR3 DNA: TGCGCCAGCAGCGGAGGACTCCAGAGCTCTGGAAACACCATATATTTT.

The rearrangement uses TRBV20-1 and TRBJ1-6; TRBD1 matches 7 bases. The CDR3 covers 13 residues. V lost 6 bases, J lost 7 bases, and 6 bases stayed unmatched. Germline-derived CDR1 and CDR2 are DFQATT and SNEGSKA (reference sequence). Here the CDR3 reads CSATTGVNSPLHF. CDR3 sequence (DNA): TGCAGTGCAACAACAGGGGTCAATTCACCCCTCCACTTT.

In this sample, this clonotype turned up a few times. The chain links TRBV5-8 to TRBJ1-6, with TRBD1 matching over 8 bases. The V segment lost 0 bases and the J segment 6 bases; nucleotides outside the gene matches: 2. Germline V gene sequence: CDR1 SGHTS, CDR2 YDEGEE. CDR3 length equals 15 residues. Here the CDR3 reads CASSLGQGINSPLHF. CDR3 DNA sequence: TGTGCCAGCAGCTTGGGACAGGGGATTAATTCACCCCTCCACTTT.

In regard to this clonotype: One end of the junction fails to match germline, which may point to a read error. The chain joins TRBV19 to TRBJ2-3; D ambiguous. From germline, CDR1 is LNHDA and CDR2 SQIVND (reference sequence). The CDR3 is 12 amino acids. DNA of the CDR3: TGTGCCAGTAGTGGTAGCACAAATACGCAGTATTTT. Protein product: CASSGSTNTQYF.

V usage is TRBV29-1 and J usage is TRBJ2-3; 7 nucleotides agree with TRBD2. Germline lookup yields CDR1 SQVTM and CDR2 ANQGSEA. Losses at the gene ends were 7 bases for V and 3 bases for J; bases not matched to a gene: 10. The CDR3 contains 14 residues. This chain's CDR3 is CSAVTSRSTDTQYF. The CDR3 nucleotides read TGCAGCGCCGTGACTAGCAGAAGTACAGATACGCAGTATTTT.

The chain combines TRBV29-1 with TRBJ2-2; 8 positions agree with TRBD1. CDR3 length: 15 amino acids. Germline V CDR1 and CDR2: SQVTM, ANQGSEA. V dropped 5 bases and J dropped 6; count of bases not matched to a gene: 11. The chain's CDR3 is CSVWGSAGGPGELFF. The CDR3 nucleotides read TGCAGCGTTTGGGGTTCGGCAGGGGGCCCCGGGGAGCTGTTTTTT.

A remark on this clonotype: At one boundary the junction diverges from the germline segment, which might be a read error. DNA for the CDR3: TGTGCTAGCAGCTTAGTGTCTAAAAACACCGGGGAGCTGTTTTTT. It yields the protein CASSLVSKNTGELFF. The chain employs TRBV7-7 and TRBJ2-2, with D uncertain. There are 15 residues in the CDR3. Germline loops: CDR1 SSHAT, CDR2 FNYEAQ (reference sequence).

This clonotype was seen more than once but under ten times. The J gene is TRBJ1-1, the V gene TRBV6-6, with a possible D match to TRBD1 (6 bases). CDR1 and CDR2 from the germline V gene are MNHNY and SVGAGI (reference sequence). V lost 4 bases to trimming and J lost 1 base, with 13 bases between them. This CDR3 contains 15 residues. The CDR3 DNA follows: TGTGCCAGCAGTTTGCGGGGGCCAAAGAACACTGAAGCTTTCTTT. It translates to CASSLRGPKNTEAFF.

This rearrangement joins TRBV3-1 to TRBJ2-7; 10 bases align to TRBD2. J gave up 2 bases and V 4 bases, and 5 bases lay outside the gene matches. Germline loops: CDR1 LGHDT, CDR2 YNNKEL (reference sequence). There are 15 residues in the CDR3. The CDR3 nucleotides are TGTGCCAGCAGCCCTCTTGGACTAGCGGCCTACGAGCAGTACTTC. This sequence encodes CASSPLGLAAYEQYF.

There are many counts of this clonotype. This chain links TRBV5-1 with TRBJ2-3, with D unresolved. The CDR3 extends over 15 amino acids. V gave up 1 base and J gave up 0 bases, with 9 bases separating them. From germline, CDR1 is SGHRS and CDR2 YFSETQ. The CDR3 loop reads CASSLISSSTDTQYF. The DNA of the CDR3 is TGCGCCAGCAGCTTGATTAGCAGCAGCACAGATACGCAGTATTTT.

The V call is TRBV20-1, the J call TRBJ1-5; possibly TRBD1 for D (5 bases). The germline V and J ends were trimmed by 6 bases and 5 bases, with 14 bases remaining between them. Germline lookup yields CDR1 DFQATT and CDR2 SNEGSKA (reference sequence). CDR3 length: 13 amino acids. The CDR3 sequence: CSAYPGGDQPQHF. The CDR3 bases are TGCAGTGCCTATCCCGGGGGAGATCAGCCCCAGCATTTT.

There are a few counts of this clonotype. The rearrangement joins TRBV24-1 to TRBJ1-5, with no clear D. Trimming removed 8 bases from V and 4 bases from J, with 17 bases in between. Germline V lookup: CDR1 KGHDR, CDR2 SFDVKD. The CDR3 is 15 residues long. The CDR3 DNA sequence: TGTGCCACCACGGAAGAAAAGGAAGTTAATCAGCCCCAGCATTTT. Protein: CATTEEKEVNQPQHF.

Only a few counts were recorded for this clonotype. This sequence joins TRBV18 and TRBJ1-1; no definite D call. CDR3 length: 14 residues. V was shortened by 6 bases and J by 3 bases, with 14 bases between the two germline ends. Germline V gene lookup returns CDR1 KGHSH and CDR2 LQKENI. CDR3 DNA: TGTGCCAGCTCCCCTGACTTTGGGGACACTGAAGCTTTCTTT. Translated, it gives CASSPDFGDTEAFF.

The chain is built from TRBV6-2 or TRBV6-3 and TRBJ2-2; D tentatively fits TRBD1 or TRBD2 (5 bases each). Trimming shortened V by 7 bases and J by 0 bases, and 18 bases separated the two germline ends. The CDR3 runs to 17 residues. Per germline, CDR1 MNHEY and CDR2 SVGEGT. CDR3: CASKLPPGTTNTGELFF. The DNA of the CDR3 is TGTGCCAGCAAGTTACCGCCAGGGACGACGAACACCGGGGAGCTGTTTTTT.

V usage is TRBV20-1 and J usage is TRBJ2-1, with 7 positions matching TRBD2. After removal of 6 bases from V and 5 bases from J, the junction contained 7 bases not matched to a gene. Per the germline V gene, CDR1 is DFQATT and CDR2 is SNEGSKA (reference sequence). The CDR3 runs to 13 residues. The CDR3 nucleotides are TGCAGTGCGCCAACGCTAGCGGACAATGAGCAGTTCTTC. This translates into CSAPTLADNEQFF.

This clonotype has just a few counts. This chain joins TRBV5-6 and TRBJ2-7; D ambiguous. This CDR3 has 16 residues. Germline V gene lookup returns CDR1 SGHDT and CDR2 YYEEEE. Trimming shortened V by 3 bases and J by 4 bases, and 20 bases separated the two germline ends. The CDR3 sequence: CASSSLRKIGRYEQYF. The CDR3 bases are TGTGCCAGCAGCTCCCTCCGGAAAATCGGCCGGTACGAGCAGTACTTC.